The sequence of this T cell receptor (beta chain) was determined in a study of cytomegalovirus exposure and HLA in healthy donors. Broader study findings: Analyzed later, association rates of TCRs varied across HLA loci, with DRB1 most and HLA-C fewest.

In its sample, this clone was seen a few times. Its antigen remains unidentified. The primer mix had 60 Vbeta and 13 Jbeta primers. Sequencing used immunoSEQ multiplex PCR; TCRdb keeps in-frame clones, though not all of them. The table lists fewer than 110,000 clones, approximately 85% of them singletons. V lost 5 bases to trimming and J lost 10 bases, with 18 bases between them. This CDR3 spans 15 amino acids. Germline loops: CDR1 SGHVS, CDR2 FQNEAQ. Input material: PBMCs. The receptor was isolated from a man aged 25 to 40 in good health and CMV-seronegative. The chain links TRBV7-8 to TRBJ1-6; possibly TRBD1 for D (6 bases). CDR3 region: CASSVQGGEGSPLHF. The CDR3 coding sequence is TGTGCCAGCAGCGTACAGGGTGGGGAAGGATCACCCCTCCACTTT.